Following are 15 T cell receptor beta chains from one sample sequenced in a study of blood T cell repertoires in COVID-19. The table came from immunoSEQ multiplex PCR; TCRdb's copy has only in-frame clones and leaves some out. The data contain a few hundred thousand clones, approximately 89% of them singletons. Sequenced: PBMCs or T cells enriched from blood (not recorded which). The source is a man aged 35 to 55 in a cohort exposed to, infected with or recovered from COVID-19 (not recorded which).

The CDR3 DNA follows: TGTGCCAGCAGTCTCAAATCTACAAGGACTAGCGGGAGCACAGATACGCAGTATTTT. It is translated as CASSLKSTRTSGSTDTQYF. The J gene is TRBJ2-3, the V gene TRBV27; 11 nucleotides align to TRBD2. Germline V gene lookup returns CDR1 MNHEY and CDR2 SMNVEV (reference sequence). CDR3 length equals 19 residues. V lost 5 bases and J lost 0; bases outside the gene matches: 13.

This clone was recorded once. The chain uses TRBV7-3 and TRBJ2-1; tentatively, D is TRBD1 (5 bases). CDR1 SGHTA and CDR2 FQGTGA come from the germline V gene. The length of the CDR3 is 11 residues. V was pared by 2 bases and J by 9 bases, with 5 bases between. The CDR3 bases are TGTGCCAGCAGCTTAGACAGTGAGCAGTTCTTC. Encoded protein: CASSLDSEQFF.

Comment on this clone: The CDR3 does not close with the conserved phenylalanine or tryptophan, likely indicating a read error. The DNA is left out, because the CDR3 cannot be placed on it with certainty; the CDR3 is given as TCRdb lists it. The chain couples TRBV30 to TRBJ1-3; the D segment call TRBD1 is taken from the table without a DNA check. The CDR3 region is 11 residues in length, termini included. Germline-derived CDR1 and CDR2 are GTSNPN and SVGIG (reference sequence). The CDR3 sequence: CAWSVGHNIHL.

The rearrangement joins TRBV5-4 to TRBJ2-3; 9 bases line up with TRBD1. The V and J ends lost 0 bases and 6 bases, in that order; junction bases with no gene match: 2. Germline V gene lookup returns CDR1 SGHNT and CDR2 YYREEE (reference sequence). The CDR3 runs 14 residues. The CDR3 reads CASSLGDRVDTQYF. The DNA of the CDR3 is TGTGCCAGCAGCTTGGGGGACAGGGTGGATACGCAGTATTTT.

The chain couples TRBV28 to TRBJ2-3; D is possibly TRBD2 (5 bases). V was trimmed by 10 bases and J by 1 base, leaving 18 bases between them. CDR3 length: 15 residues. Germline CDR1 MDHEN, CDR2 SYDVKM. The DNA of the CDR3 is TGTGCCACCCAAGAAAGAGGAGGTCGCACAGATACGCAGTATTTT. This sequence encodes CATQERGGRTDTQYF.

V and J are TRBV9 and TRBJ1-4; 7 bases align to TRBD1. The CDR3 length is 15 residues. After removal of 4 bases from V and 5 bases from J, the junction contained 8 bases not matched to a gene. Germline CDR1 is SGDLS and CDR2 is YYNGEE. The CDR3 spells CASSPPGTANEKLFF. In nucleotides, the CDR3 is TGTGCCAGCAGCCCCCCCGGGACAGCAAATGAAAAACTGTTTTTT.

The CDR3 DNA sequence: TGTGCCAGCCCGGGACAGAACACTGAAGCTTTCTTT. Amino acids: CASPGQNTEAFF. V usage is TRBV6-5 and J usage is TRBJ1-1; TRBD1 might be the D (6 bases). The CDR3 consists of 12 residues. Germline values: CDR1 MNHEY, CDR2 SVGAGI. The ends were cut back, 8 bases at V and 1 base at J, with 8 bases in the middle.

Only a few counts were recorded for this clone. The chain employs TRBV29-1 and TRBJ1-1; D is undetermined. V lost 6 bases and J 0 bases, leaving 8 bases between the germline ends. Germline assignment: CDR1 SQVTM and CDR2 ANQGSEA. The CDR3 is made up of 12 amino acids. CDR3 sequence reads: CSVQRVNTEAFF. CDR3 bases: TGCAGCGTGCAACGCGTGAACACTGAAGCTTTCTTT. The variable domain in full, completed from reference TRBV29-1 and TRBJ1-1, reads SAVISQKPSRDICQRGTSLTIQCQVDSQVTMMFWYRQQPGQSLTLIATANQGSEATYESGFVIDKFPISRPNLTFSTLTVSNMSPEDSSIYLCSVQRVNTEAFFGQGTRLTVV.

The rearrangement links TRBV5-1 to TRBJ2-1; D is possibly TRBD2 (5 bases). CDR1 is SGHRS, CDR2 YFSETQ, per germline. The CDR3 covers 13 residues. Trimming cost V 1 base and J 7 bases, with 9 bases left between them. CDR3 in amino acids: CASSLHRGNEQFF. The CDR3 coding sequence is TGCGCCAGCAGCTTGCATAGAGGGAATGAGCAGTTCTTC.

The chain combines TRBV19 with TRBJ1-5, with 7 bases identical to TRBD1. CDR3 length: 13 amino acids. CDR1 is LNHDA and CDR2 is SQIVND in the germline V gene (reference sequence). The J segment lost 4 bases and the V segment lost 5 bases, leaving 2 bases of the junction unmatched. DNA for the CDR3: TGTGCCAGTAGTTGGGGACAGAATCAGCCCCAGCATTTT. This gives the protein CASSWGQNQPQHF.

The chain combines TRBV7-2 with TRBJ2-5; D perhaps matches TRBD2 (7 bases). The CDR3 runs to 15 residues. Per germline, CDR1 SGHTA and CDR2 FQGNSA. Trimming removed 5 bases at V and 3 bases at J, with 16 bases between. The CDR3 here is CASSPRGAQEETQYF. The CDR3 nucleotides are TGTGCCAGCAGCCCCCGGGGGGCTCAAGAAGAGACCCAGTACTTC.

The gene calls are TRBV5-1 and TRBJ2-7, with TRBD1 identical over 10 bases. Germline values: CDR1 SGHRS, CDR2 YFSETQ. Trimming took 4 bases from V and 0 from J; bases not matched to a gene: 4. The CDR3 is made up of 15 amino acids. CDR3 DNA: TGCGCCAGCAGCGCCTGGGACAGGGGCTCCTACGAGCAGTACTTC. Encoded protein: CASSAWDRGSYEQYF.

DNA of the CDR3: TGTGCCAGCAGTTACCCAGGAGGGGGCAAGTCACCCCTCCACTTT. Amino acids: CASSYPGGGKSPLHF. The gene calls are TRBV6-5 and TRBJ1-6; 7 positions match TRBD1. Germline CDR1 is MNHEY and CDR2 is SVGAGI. The junction had 8 bases not matched to a gene; V was cut back by 2 bases and J by 10 bases. This CDR3 has 15 residues.

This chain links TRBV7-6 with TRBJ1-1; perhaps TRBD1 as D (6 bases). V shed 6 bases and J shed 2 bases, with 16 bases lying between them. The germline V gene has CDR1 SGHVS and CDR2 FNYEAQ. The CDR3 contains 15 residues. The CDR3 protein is CASRLSDSPNTEAFF. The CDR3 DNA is TGTGCCAGCAGACTCTCGGACAGTCCCAACACTGAAGCTTTCTTT.

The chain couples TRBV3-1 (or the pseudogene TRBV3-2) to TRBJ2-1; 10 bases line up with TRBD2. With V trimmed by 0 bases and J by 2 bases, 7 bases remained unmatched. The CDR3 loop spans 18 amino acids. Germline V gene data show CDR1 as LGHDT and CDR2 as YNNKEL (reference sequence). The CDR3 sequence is CASSQDTSGEPTYNEQFF. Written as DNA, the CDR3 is TGTGCCAGCAGCCAAGATACTAGCGGGGAACCCACCTACAATGAGCAGTTCTTC.